This T cell receptor beta chain was sequenced for a study of cytomegalovirus exposure and HLA in healthy donors (dated by TCRdb to the late 2010s). Background for the entire study: In an earlier analysis of several hundred of the donors, about 260 Gb of sequence data and roughly 100 million unique TCR beta sequences from 150 million to 200 million T cells were reported. Approximately 300 gigabases of sequencing data and 91 million or so unique TCR sequences made up an early release that covered 500 to 650 HLA-typed donors. Of the roughly 390 genotyped donors, 81% were placed in the genetic ancestry cluster associated with self-reported Caucasian donors. The study aimed to test whether signatures of past pathogen exposure could be identified by cataloging public T cell receptors. The study profiled the T cell repertoires of about 720 subjects by immunosequencing and related them to cytomegalovirus serostatus. In addition to the first cohort of 666 subjects, a separate validation cohort of 120 different subjects was used. The study combined high-throughput TCR immunosequencing, statistical association of individual TCRs with disease status, and machine learning to predict cytomegalovirus infection status. A later analysis re-analyzed previously published TCR beta repertoires from about 730 donors and added high-resolution HLA genotyping to study TCR occurrence patterns. In the later analysis, no new phenotypic data were used to find candidate immune exposures; instead, reliance was placed on TCR beta sequences and their occurrence across donors. In an earlier analysis of several hundred of the donors, high-throughput TCR beta sequencing was used to judge whether each TCR beta V gene segment behaved as functional or pseudogenic. Donor age, sex, ethnicity and CMV serostatus were collected together with the repertoire data. A later genetic analysis took genome-wide SNP genotypes for about 55% of the 666 donors and used that subset as a discovery cohort. Every discovery cohort repertoire had been produced on one sequencing platform. HLA typing covered class I and class II loci at four-digit resolution. The number of typed donors differed by locus: about 620-640 for A, B, C, DRB1 and DQB1; 522 for DQA1; 606 for DPA1; and roughly 490 for DPB1. Because of strong linkage in the cohort, roughly five DR-DQ haplotypes were treated as single units for association and clustering. On average, over 200,000 unique TCR beta nucleotide sequences were sequenced per donor among a few hundred genotyped donors of the cohort, with 15% to 20% of those sequences being non-productive.

The method behind the library was the immunoSEQ multiplex PCR assay. The multiplex PCR relied on a mix of 60 forward primers for TCR Vbeta segments and 13 reverse primers for TCR Jbeta segments. Amplification of the CDR3 region of rearranged TCR beta genes was performed with a multiplex PCR assay on genomic DNA. Amplified TCR beta libraries were sequenced as 87-base-pair reads on the Illumina HiSeq System. The source study handled its data this way. Across the roughly 640 repertoires, a later analysis counted roughly 77 million unique TCR beta chains, approximately 12 million of which were shared by at least two donors. To remove PCR and sequencing errors, raw reads were error-corrected and collapsed into unique sequences using a nearest-neighbor algorithm that merged closely related sequences. To assign V, D and J gene segments, CDR3 sequences were aligned to IMGT reference sequences. Each retained sequence needed at least a six-nucleotide match to both a V gene segment and a J gene segment. Rearrangements were classified as productive when the CDR3 lacked stop codons and remained in frame with V and J, and all other rearrangements were classified as non-productive. CDR3 was defined according to IMGT convention as the region running from the second conserved V-encoded cysteine to the conserved J-encoded phenylalanine. The earlier analysis of 500 to 650 of the donors excluded any sequence lacking an unambiguous match to a single V gene segment. In an earlier analysis of several hundred of the donors, V segments were called functional above 56.7% productive rearrangements and were called segregating when the between-donor standard deviation exceeded 5%. To diagnose cytomegalovirus status from the catalog of TCR beta chain sequences, a statistical classification framework was built. In a later analysis, V and J genes were assigned by comparing TCR nucleotide sequences against IMGT/GENE-DB human TR gene sequences. Using the TCRdist pipeline, a later analysis assigned CDR3 sequences along with most-parsimonious VDJ recombination scenarios. In a later analysis, every TCR beta chain was defined by the combination of its CDR3 amino acid sequence and its V-gene family, and reads without a unique V-gene family were dropped. To address suspected cross-contamination and a sequencing artifact, a later analysis removed roughly 580 highly shared, low-generation-probability nucleotide sequences. In a later analysis, a clonal expansion index for each public chain was calculated from normalized within-repertoire ranks of inferred template counts. In a later analysis, generation probabilities were computed using a VDJ recombination model fitted to out-of-frame rearrangements, and the results were checked against IGoR. In a later analysis, TCR-TCR, TCR-HLA and TCR-CMV co-occurrence was scored with hypergeometric tests, and a repertoire-size bias correction was applied to TCR pairs. To estimate false discovery rates, a later analysis permuted the HLA or CMV assignments 20 times. In a later analysis, co-occurring TCRs were grouped using DBSCAN, and TCRdist sequence similarity was added for clustering within HLA-allele-positive subsets. Repertoires with fewer than 30,000 or more than 120,000 public chains, plus five repertoires with anomalous nucleotide sharing, were excluded from co-occurrence clustering. TCRdb took over this immuneACCESS table, retaining in-frame rearrangements with V and J assigned. Such tables are incomplete; in checked studies, under half of the missing clones stem from an unresolved V gene, and the remainder is unexplained. Clonal size and the V and J genes are those of that table, whereas D and trimming came from the DNA. The sample table lists 90,000 to 100,000 clones, around 74% of them with a count of one. The top ten constitute about 1.7% of the sample.

The cohort comprised 670 or so healthy bone marrow donors. Cohort members were all nominally healthy when sampled, although unrecorded immune exposures were likely present. The donor was CMV seronegative and belonged to the group of 350 or so seronegative cohort members. Each donor provided a peripheral blood sample, and peripheral blood mononuclear cells were used for TCR beta sequencing. The Qiagen DNeasy Blood Extraction Kit was used to extract genomic DNA from the blood cell samples. A remark on this clone: The antigen it binds to is not known. Base-call qualities are not available, and no considerably larger clone is one nucleotide away.

Its CDR3 holds 15 amino acids, cysteine through phenylalanine. CDR3 DNA is the only sequence kept; it has 45 bases, read in frame from the first base. As encoded in the germline V gene, CDR1 is SGHRS while CDR2 is YFSETQ. A distance of 11 bases separates the germline ends of V and J, which lose 5 bases and 0 bases respectively. On the study overall, not on this receptor specifically: In a later analysis, most CMV-associated TCR beta chains were found to appear HLA-restricted, with HLA associations seemingly driven largely by CMV exposure. Some IMGT-functional V segments, including TRBV6-2 and TRBV6-3, could not be distinguished by the 87-base-pair reads and were therefore excluded. Roughly uniform sequencing depth across donors was assumed in presence/absence analyses, although this assumption may not hold. Approximately 18 rarely observed V segments, including chromosome 9 orphons, were excluded from the earlier analysis of several hundred of the donors because counts were too low. Only TCR beta chains were sequenced in this cohort, and the absence of alpha or paired-chain data limited detectable features. According to a later analysis, TCR association rates differed among HLA loci, with DRB1 alleles showing the most associated TCRs and HLA-C alleles showing the fewest. A cluster of highly shared sequence variants was judged likely to be a technical artifact of the sequencing pipeline. Compared with the 666-donor mean, donors in an Asian-associated ancestry cluster had fewer N-insertions in productive TCRs, according to a later genetic analysis. The classifier was reported to diagnose cytomegalovirus status with high specificity and sensitivity in both the original and validation cohorts. A later analysis found that HLA-associated TCR beta chains were more clonally expanded and had lower generation probabilities than equally common non-associated chains. When HLA alleles, especially DR and DQ, strongly co-occurred, attributing TCR associations to individual alleles was difficult. A later analysis associated about 17,000 TCR beta sequences with specific HLA alleles at a false discovery rate of 0.05. A few of the identified cytomegalovirus-associated TCR beta chains were confirmed in vitro to be specific for cytomegalovirus antigens. In the study, some 180 TCR beta chains were listed as associated with cytomegalovirus. Several of the top co-occurrence clusters appeared to be linked to parvovirus B19, influenza, CMV and Epstein-Barr virus, according to a later analysis. Broadly in line with IMGT annotations, most TCR beta V segments showed up in productive rearrangements about 87% or about 30% of the time in an earlier analysis of 450 to 750 of the donors. Correlated functional status among segregating V segments might reflect linkage disequilibrium, but an unknown experimental factor could not be ruled out. Immune exposure information for the cohort was limited to CMV serostatus. In a later genetic analysis, a missense DCLRE1C variant was associated with V-gene and J-gene trimming of TCR beta chains, and the association was replicated in an independent cohort. According to the authors, the approach could potentially be generalized to other disease states and immunological phenotypes. A further reported finding was that TCR beta sequences accurately predicted the HLA-A and HLA-B alleles for most subjects in the first cohort. Because HLA typing was unavailable for some donors at each locus, only the typed subset was used in association tests. Most TCR sequences were observed very rarely across donors, whereas some public TCRs were present in many individuals.

This receptor was taken from a male donor in good health and CMV-seronegative. The V and J segments used are TRBV5-1 and TRBJ2-2, and the D gene may be TRBD1, 5 bases matching. Sequencing was performed on PBMCs. The DNA is as follows: TGCGCCAGCAGGACAGACCTCACGAACACCGGGGAGCTGTTTTTT. It is translated as CASRTDLTNTGELFF.